Following are 10 T cell receptor beta chains from one sample sequenced in a study of coeliac disease. The table came from immunoSEQ multiplex PCR; TCRdb's copy has only in-frame clones and leaves some out. The sample contains under 6,000 clones, approximately 74% of which appear only once. Material for sequencing was lamina propria lymphocytes from the gut. The source of these receptors is a woman between 18 and 30 years old with active celiac disease.

DNA for the CDR3: TGCGCCAGCAGCCAAGACCGGGACAGGGGCTCGGGGGATACGCAGTATTTT. The encoded protein is CASSQDRDRGSGDTQYF. The J gene is TRBJ2-3, the V gene TRBV4-3, with 10 bases that match TRBD1. CDR3 size: 17 residues. V trimming: 0 bases; J trimming: 6 bases; junction bases outside the gene matches: 9. Germline V gene sequence: CDR1 LGHNA, CDR2 YSLEER.

This chain connects TRBV10-3 to TRBJ2-1, with 7 positions matching TRBD2. CDR1 ENHRY and CDR2 SYGVKD come from the germline V gene. After removal of 6 bases from V and 9 bases from J, the junction contained 20 bases not matched to a gene. The CDR3 runs 17 residues. The chain's CDR3 is CAISDLDGASGFVEQFF. The CDR3 DNA reads TGTGCCATCAGCGACCTAGACGGGGCTAGCGGTTTTGTTGAGCAGTTCTTC.

The chain couples TRBV28 to TRBJ2-6; TRBD1 agrees at 8 bases. The CDR3 has 16 residues. Trimming took 10 bases from V and 4 from J; bases not matched to a gene: 12. The germline gives CDR1 MDHEN, CDR2 SYDVKM. The CDR3 loop reads CATGQGPSGGANVLTF. In DNA, the CDR3 is TGTGCCACCGGACAGGGTCCCTCGGGGGGGGCCAACGTCCTGACTTTC.

This clone was counted only a few times. The gene calls are TRBV7-6 and TRBJ2-5, with 8 bases identical to TRBD1. This CDR3 spans 15 amino acids. Germline CDR1 SGHVS, CDR2 FNYEAQ. V shed 5 bases and J 4 bases; nucleotides not matched to a gene: 9. In nucleotides, the CDR3 is TGTGCCAGCAGCACGGACAGGGAGGTTGGAGAGACCCAGTACTTC. Translating gives CASSTDREVGETQYF. Together with reference TRBV7-6 and TRBJ2-5, the CDR3 gives the full variable domain: GAGVSQSPRYKVTKRGQDVALRCDPISGHVSLYWYRQALGQGPEFLTYFNYEAQQDKSGLPNDRFSAERPEGSISTLTIQRTEQRDSAMYRCASSTDREVGETQYFGPGTRLLVL.

The V and J genes are TRBV5-1 and TRBJ2-6, with D unresolved. V lost 4 bases, J lost 0 bases, and 11 bases lay in between. CDR1 is SGHRS, CDR2 YFSETQ, per germline. The length of the CDR3 is 16 residues. This chain's CDR3 is CASSPPEISGANVLTF. DNA for the CDR3: TGCGCCAGCAGCCCCCCGGAGATCTCTGGGGCCAACGTCCTGACTTTC.

The chain links TRBV19 to TRBJ2-1, with 7 nucleotides matching TRBD2. V was pared by 3 bases and J by 5 bases, with 7 bases of the junction left unmatched. The CDR3 consists of 15 residues. Germline CDR1 is LNHDA and CDR2 is SQIVND (reference sequence). The CDR3, as DNA: TGTGCCAGTAGTATGGGGCGGGGGACTAACAATGAGCAGTTCTTC. It translates to CASSMGRGTNNEQFF. Variable domain in full (rest from reference TRBV19 and TRBJ2-1): DGGITQSPKYLFRKEGQNVTLSCEQNLNHDAMYWYRQDPGQGLRLIYYSQIVNDFQKGDIAEGYSVSREKKESFPLTVTSAQKNPTAFYLCASSMGRGTNNEQFFGPGTRLTVL.

The chain combines TRBV4-3 with TRBJ2-2; D gene uncertain. V was pared by 0 bases and J by 4 bases, with 15 bases between. The CDR3 is made up of 17 amino acids. Germline-derived CDR1 and CDR2 are LGHNA and YSLEER. CDR3 coding DNA: TGCGCCAGCAGCCAAGATCTCCTAGTCGATGGCACCGGGGAGCTGTTTTTT. Protein product: CASSQDLLVDGTGELFF.

V gene TRBV28 combines with J gene TRBJ1-3; D is uncertain. The CDR3 is made up of 12 amino acids. Trimming cost V 2 bases and J 9 bases, with 8 bases left between them. Germline-derived CDR1 and CDR2 are MDHEN and SYDVKM. The CDR3 nucleotides are TGTGCCAGCAGTTTAGGGCCTCTCACCATATATTTT. Translated: CASSLGPLTIYF.

The sample holds a few counts of this clone. The V and J genes are TRBV6-1 and TRBJ1-1; 8 bases agree with TRBD1. From germline, CDR1 is MNHNS and CDR2 SASEGT. This CDR3 has 15 residues. J was trimmed by 4 bases and V by 2 bases; bases with no gene match: 6. The CDR3 nucleotides are TGTGCCAGCAGTGAAACAGGGGGTCCGTCCACTGAAGCTTTCTTT. This sequence encodes CASSETGGPSTEAFF.

V usage is TRBV30 and J usage is TRBJ2-7, with 11 bases fitting TRBD1. Losses at the gene ends were 0 bases for V and 5 bases for J; bases not matched to a gene: 3. From germline, CDR1 is GTSNPN and CDR2 SVGIG (reference sequence). This CDR3 is built from 14 residues. CDR3 DNA: TGTGCCTGGAGTGTAGGGACAGGGGGGAACGAGCAGTACTTC. Amino acids: CAWSVGTGGNEQYF.